This T cell receptor (beta chain) was captured in a study of early T cells in non-severe SARS-CoV-2 infection. V lost 6 bases to trimming and J lost 0 bases; unmatched junction nucleotides: 8. CDR1 and CDR2 from the germline V gene are MDHEN and SYDVKM. The length of the CDR3 is 15 residues. At least ten counts were recorded for this clonotype. As part of library construction, unique molecular identifiers were attached to individual cDNA molecules. Each CDR3 protein is one row after TCRdb ran MiXCR on the 5' RACE reads. The sample has tens of thousands of distinct CDR3 sequences, less than 8% seen once.

This TCR came from an adult who was a healthcare worker with PCR-confirmed SARS-CoV-2 infection or an uninfected control (not recorded which). Specimen: whole blood, collected at baseline. The chain is built from TRBV28 and TRBJ2-7, with 7 bases aligning to TRBD2. In DNA form, the CDR3 reads TGTGCCAGCAGACCTATCGGGGGGACCTCCTACGAGCAGTACTTC. Encoded protein: CASRPIGGTSYEQYF.